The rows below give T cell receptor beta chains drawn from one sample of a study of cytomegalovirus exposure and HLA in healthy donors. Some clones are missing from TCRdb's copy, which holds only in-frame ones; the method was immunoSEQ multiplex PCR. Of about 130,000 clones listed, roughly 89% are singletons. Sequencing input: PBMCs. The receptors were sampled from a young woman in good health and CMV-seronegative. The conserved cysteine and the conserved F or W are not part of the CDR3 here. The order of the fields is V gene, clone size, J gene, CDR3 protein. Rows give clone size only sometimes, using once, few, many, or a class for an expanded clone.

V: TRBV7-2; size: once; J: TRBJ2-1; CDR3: ASSFSRGSYNEQF
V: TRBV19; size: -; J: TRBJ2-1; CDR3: ASKVTGRYEQF
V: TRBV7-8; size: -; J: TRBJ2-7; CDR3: ASSLHQGPTYEQY
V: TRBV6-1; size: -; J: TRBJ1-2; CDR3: ASSELTGPNYGYT
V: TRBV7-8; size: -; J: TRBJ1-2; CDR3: ASSPLGQANYGYT
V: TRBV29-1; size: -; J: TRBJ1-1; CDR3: SVESPVEAF
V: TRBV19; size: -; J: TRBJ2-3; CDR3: ASSMLGVGTQY
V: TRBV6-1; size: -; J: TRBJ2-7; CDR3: ASEDRISYEQY
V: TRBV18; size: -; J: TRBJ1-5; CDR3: ASSSGRNNQPQH
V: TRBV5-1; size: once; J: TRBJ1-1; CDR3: ASSLDSMNTEAF
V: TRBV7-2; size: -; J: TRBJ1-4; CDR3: ASSLVRTGLRDEKLF
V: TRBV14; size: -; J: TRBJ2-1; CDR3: ASSRGGHEQF
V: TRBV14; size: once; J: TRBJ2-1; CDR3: ASSLFLGRGTAFGEQF
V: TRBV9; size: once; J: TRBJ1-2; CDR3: ASSALGAYYGYT
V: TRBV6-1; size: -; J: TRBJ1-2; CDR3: ASSYSSYGYT
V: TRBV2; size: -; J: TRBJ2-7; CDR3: ASRDRGSEQY
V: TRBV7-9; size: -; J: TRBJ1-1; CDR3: ASSPAGTEAF
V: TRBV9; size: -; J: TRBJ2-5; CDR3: ASSVGARQETQY
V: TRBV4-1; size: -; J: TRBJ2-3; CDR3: ASSQSLGDTQY
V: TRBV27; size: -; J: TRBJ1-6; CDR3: ASRTGGLGSPLH
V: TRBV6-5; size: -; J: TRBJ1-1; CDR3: ASSPTGDGTEAF
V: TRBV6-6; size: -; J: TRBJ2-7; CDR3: ASSYRYEQY
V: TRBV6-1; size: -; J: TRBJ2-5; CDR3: ASSEGQGALQETQY
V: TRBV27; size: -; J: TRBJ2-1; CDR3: ASSTDRPNEQF
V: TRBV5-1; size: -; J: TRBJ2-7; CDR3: ASSTETGYEQY
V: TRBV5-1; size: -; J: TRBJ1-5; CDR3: ASSGSGDRGSLH
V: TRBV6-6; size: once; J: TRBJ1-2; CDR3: ASSRDRANYGYT
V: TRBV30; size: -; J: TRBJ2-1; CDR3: AWILSEGQGALGAYNEQF
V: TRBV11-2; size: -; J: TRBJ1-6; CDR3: ASSLDIRGAGFWTLH
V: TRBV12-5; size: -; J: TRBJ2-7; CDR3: ASGFGQVYEQY
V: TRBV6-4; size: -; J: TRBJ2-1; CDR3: ASSEIGDNEQF
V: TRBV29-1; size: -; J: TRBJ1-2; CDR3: SVEMDRRYT
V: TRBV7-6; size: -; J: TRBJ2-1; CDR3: ASSLTGPPYNEQF
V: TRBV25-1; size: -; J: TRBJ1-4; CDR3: ASSAPPGSNEKLF
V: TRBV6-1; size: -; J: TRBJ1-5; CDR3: ASSEVNQPQH
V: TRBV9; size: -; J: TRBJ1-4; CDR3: ASSVADGVVVEKLF
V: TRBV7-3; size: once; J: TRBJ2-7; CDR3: ASSLNGGTYEQY
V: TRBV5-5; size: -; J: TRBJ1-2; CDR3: ASRFPGGGDGYT
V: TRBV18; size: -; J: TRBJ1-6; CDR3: ASSPRYTGADSPLH
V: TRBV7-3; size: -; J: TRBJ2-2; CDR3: ASSGRANTGELF
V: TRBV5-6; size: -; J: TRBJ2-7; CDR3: ASSPGSTYEQY
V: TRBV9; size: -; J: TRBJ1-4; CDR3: ASSLTGGGEKLF
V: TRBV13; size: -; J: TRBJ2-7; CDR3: ASSEESSYEQY
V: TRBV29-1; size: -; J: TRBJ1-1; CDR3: SVLSLRDTEAF
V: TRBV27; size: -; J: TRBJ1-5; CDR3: ASSPILNTGEQPQH
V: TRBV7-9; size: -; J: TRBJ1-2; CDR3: ASEPGQGRNGYT
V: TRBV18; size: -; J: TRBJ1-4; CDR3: ASSPFQGRGEKLF
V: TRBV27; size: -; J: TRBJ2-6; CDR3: ASSSDLGDLGFSGANVLT
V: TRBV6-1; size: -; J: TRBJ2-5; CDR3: ASSDVGARWETQY
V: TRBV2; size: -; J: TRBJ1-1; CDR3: ASSEPGGRTEAF
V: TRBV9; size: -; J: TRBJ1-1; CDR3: ASSVIRPGNTEAF
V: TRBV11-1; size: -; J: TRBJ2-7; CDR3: ASSLSPGRHEQY